The 11 T cell receptor beta chains below were found in one sample sequenced in a study of blood T cell repertoires in COVID-19. Assay: immunoSEQ multiplex PCR; the TCRdb copy retains only in-frame clones and omits some. Here the sample spans a few hundred thousand clones, more than 85% being singletons. The specimen sequenced was PBMCs or T cells enriched from blood (not recorded which). These TCRs come from a woman in her 30s who had recovered from COVID-19.

The rearrangement joins TRBV15 to TRBJ2-3; D might be TRBD2 (5 bases). Germline CDR1 is LNHNV and CDR2 is YYDKDF (reference sequence). The V end lost 0 bases, the J end lost 3 bases, and 13 bases lay between the germline ends. CDR3 length: 16 residues. In DNA form, the CDR3 reads TGTGCCACCAGCAGAGATCCGGGGAAGGGAACAGATACGCAGTATTTT. This gives the protein CATSRDPGKGTDTQYF.

The chain uses TRBV11-3 and TRBJ2-1; 9 bases match TRBD1. V was pared by 1 base and J by 8 bases, with 6 bases of the junction left unmatched. The CDR3 is 15 residues long. Germline-derived CDR1 and CDR2 are SGHNT and YENEEA. The CDR3 loop reads CASSLADRGGDEQFF. The DNA of the CDR3 is TGTGCCAGCAGCTTAGCGGACAGGGGCGGGGATGAGCAGTTCTTC.

This chain joins TRBV5-6 and TRBJ1-5, with TRBD1 as a possible D gene (6 bases). V was shortened by 4 bases and J by 1 base, with 9 bases between the two germline ends. In germline, CDR1 is SGHDT, CDR2 YYEEEE. The CDR3 covers 14 residues. The CDR3: CASSLTGSNQPQHF. In DNA form, the CDR3 reads TGTGCCAGCAGCCTCACAGGGAGCAATCAGCCCCAGCATTTT.

This clone was observed a handful of times. A junction boundary mismatches the germline segment, possibly from a read error. V gene TRBV7-7 combines with J gene TRBJ2-7; D might be TRBD2 (5 bases). Germline CDR1 and CDR2: SSHAT and FNYEAQ (reference sequence). This CDR3 contains 16 residues. CDR3 amino acids: CASSLSPTERDYEQYF. The CDR3, as DNA: TGTGCTAGCAGCTTATCCCCAACGGAGAGGGACTACGAGCAGTACTTC.

The rearrangement links TRBV6-2 or TRBV6-3 to TRBJ2-5; TRBD2 matches at 12 bases. This CDR3 contains 16 residues. V shed 5 bases, J shed 4 bases, and the junction held 8 bases outside the gene matches. The V gene's germline CDR1 is MNHEY and CDR2 SVGEGT. Here the CDR3 reads CASSPRTSGIGETQYF. The CDR3, as DNA: TGTGCCAGCAGTCCCCGGACTAGCGGGATCGGAGAGACCCAGTACTTC.

J is TRBJ2-1 and V is TRBV7-2; 9 bases line up with TRBD2. Germline CDR1 reads SGHTA; CDR2 reads FQGNSA. This CDR3 contains 15 residues. J was trimmed by 9 bases and V by 5 bases; bases with no gene match: 11. CDR3 sequence (DNA): TGTGCCAGCAGCATAAGTCAGCGGGGGGAATCTGAGCAGTTCTTC. It encodes CASSISQRGESEQFF.

V is TRBV29-1 and J is TRBJ2-3, with D possibly being TRBD1 (6 bases). The V gene lost 5 bases and the J gene lost 0 bases, with 12 bases spanning the gap. CDR1 is SQVTM and CDR2 is ANQGSEA in the germline V gene. The CDR3 is made up of 14 amino acids. The CDR3 sequence is CSVKQGSSTDTQYF. The CDR3 coding sequence is TGCAGCGTTAAACAGGGTTCTAGCACAGATACGCAGTATTTT.

The V gene is TRBV19, the J gene TRBJ1-5; no definite D call. Deletions cut 3 bases from V and 1 base from J, with 16 bases between. Germline CDR1 and CDR2: LNHDA and SQIVND (reference sequence). The CDR3 has 17 residues. CDR3 nucleotides: TGTGCCAGTAGTATCACCTCAAGATACATAAGCAATCAGCCCCAGCATTTT. Its protein product is CASSITSRYISNQPQHF.

This chain connects TRBV28 to TRBJ2-1, with TRBD2 matching over 12 bases. J gave up 10 bases and V 0 bases, and 10 bases lay outside the gene matches. The germline gives CDR1 MDHEN, CDR2 SYDVKM. This CDR3 has 17 amino acids. The CDR3 sequence: CASSLWVLAGGPGEQFF. CDR3 nucleotide sequence: TGTGCCAGCAGTTTATGGGTTCTAGCGGGAGGGCCCGGGGAGCAGTTCTTC. Full variable domain (missing parts from reference TRBV28 and TRBJ2-1): DVKVTQSSRYLVKRTGEKVFLECVQDMDHENMFWYRQDPGLGLRLIYFSYDVKMKEKGDIPEGYSVSREKKERFSLILESASTNQTSMYLCASSLWVLAGGPGEQFFGPGTRLTVL.

V gene TRBV29-1 combines with J gene TRBJ1-5, with 9 nucleotides matching TRBD1. The V and J ends lost 6 bases and 1 base, in that order; junction bases with no gene match: 4. This CDR3 is built from 14 residues. Germline V lookup: CDR1 SQVTM, CDR2 ANQGSEA. CDR3 sequence: CSVRQGGSNQPQHF. The CDR3, as DNA: TGCAGCGTAAGACAGGGGGGAAGCAATCAGCCCCAGCATTTT.

The V call is TRBV10-2, the J call TRBJ1-1; a possible D gene is TRBD1 (5 bases). From germline, CDR1 is WSHSY and CDR2 SAAADI. CDR3 length: 12 amino acids. The ends were cut back, 4 bases at V and 4 bases at J, with 7 bases in the middle. The CDR3 protein is CASSAGGTEAFF. CDR3 bases: TGCGCCAGCAGTGCGGGGGGCACTGAAGCTTTCTTT.